The 25 T cell receptor beta chains given below trace back to one sample, sequenced in a study of metastatic and nonmetastatic thyroid tumors (dated by TCRdb to about 2020). Library creation used PCR. TCRdb shows the sequencer as Illumina HiSeq 4000. The raw public data were reprocessed by TCRdb itself: fastp quality trimming at Q25, MiXCR clonotype calling, in-frame beta chains only. The sample table lists 20,000 to 25,000 clones, around 21% of them with a count of one. The top ten clones comprise 25% to 30% of the sample. None of the patients had been given any treatment before thyroid surgery. Sequenced sample: blood. These receptors originate from a female donor with papillary thyroid cancer or a benign thyroid nodule (not recorded which). Some clones in this sample may be carry-over from other donors' samples.

V and J are TRBV11-2 and TRBJ1-2, with TRBD1 as a possible D gene (5 bases). This CDR3 spans 12 amino acids. V was pared by 3 bases and J by 8 bases, with 10 bases between. Germline V lookup: CDR1 SGHAT, CDR2 FQNNGV. CDR3 bases: TGTGCCAGCAGCTTGGAAGGGGACGGCTACACCTTC. It is translated as CASSLEGDGYTF.

The chain links TRBV30 to TRBJ1-1; 9 bases align to TRBD1. The trim removed 5 bases at V and 4 bases at J, leaving 2 bases unmatched. There are 12 residues in the CDR3. From germline, CDR1 is GTSNPN and CDR2 SVGIG (reference sequence). The CDR3 region is CAWDRGSTEAFF. The CDR3 DNA reads as TGTGCCTGGGACAGGGGGAGCACTGAAGCTTTCTTT.

This clone has a count of ten or more. The rearrangement links TRBV11-3 to TRBJ2-1; TRBD2 aligns across 13 bases. V shed 5 bases, J shed 10 bases, and the junction held 5 bases outside the gene matches. The CDR3 totals 14 residues. In germline, CDR1 is SGHNT, CDR2 YENEEA. This CDR3 reads CASSLGTSGVEQFF. The CDR3 DNA sequence: TGTGCCAGCAGCCTCGGGACTAGCGGGGTGGAGCAGTTCTTC.

A note on this clone: Sequence at one end of the junction differs from germline and may be a read error. This chain connects TRBV28 to TRBJ1-2; 7 nucleotides match TRBD1. The germline V gene has CDR1 MDHEN and CDR2 SYDVKM. The CDR3 totals 13 residues. CDR3 loop: CASSPKQGYGYSF. In DNA form, the CDR3 reads TGTGCCAGCAGTCCGAAACAGGGGTATGGCTACAGCTTC.

This clone appeared many times. CDR3 nucleotides: TGTGCCAGCAGCTTAGCGGGGGGGCAAAGGGATACGCAGTATTTT. Translating gives CASSLAGGQRDTQYF. This chain connects TRBV7-8 to TRBJ2-3, with TRBD2 as a possible D gene (7 bases). CDR1 is SGHVS and CDR2 is FQNEAQ in the germline V gene. V gave up 0 bases and J gave up 6 bases, with 13 bases separating them. The CDR3 is 15 residues long. Filled out from reference TRBV7-8 and TRBJ2-3, the complete variable domain reads GAGVSQSPRYKVAKRGQDVALRCDPISGHVSLFWYQQALGQGPEFLTYFQNEAQLDKSGLPSDRFFAERPEGSVSTLKIQRTQQEDSAVYLCASSLAGGQRDTQYFGPGTRLTVL.

The chain carries TRBV20-1 and TRBJ2-4, with D possibly TRBD1 on 6 matching bases. This CDR3 comprises 15 residues. In germline, CDR1 is DFQATT, CDR2 SNEGSKA (reference sequence). The V and J ends lost 4 bases and 0 bases respectively, with 13 bases between them. The CDR3 DNA follows: TGCAGTGCTACTACAGGGTTTCTAGCCAAAAACATTCAGTACTTC. Translated, it gives CSATTGFLAKNIQYF.

In this sample, this clone is medium-sized. This rearrangement joins TRBV2 to TRBJ2-7; D unclear. CDR1 is SNHLY, CDR2 FYNNEI, per germline. The CDR3 has 12 amino acids. The V gene lost 3 bases and the J gene lost 5 bases, with 8 bases spanning the gap. CDR3 bases: TGTGCCAGCAGTGATGTGGATGACGAGCAGTACTTC. Protein: CASSDVDDEQYF.

About this clone: Compared with germline, one end of the junction differs, possibly owing to a read error. The V gene is TRBV6-2 or TRBV6-3, the J gene TRBJ1-2; no firm D call. Germline loops: CDR1 MNHEY, CDR2 SVGEGT. The CDR3 loop spans 14 amino acids. Here the CDR3 reads CSSSYSTAGRVYTF. CDR3 coding DNA: TGTTCCAGCAGTTACTCTACGGCAGGACGTGTCTACACCTTC.

Sample share makes this clone medium-sized. This chain's CDR3 is CASSRDGPYEQYF. CDR3 in DNA: TGTGCCAGCAGCCGGGACGGACCCTACGAGCAGTACTTC. The chain links TRBV6-2 or TRBV6-3 to TRBJ2-7; D is perhaps TRBD1 or TRBD2 (5 bases each). The germline V gene encodes CDR1 MNHEY and CDR2 SVGEGT. The V gene lost 6 bases and the J gene lost 2 bases, with 11 bases spanning the gap. The CDR3 covers 13 residues.

This sequence joins TRBV28 and TRBJ1-4, with 7 bases aligning to TRBD1. Germline V gene data show CDR1 as MDHEN and CDR2 as SYDVKM. The CDR3 is 15 amino acids. The J segment lost 4 bases and the V segment lost 9 bases, leaving 11 bases of the junction unmatched. CDR3 protein: CARRQGGTDNEKLFF. DNA for the CDR3: TGTGCCAGAAGGCAGGGCGGGACAGATAATGAAAAACTGTTTTTT.

There are many counts of this clone. The rearrangement links TRBV11-2 to TRBJ2-3; maybe TRBD1 (6 bases). V lost 5 bases, J lost 3 bases, and 18 bases lay in between. Germline values: CDR1 SGHAT, CDR2 FQNNGV. This CDR3 comprises 16 residues. CDR3 nucleotide sequence: TGTGCCAGCAGCCCCTGGCCCGGTAGGGGGACAGATACGCAGTATTTT. It codes for CASSPWPGRGTDTQYF.

Sample share makes this clone medium-sized. This chain uses TRBV7-8 with TRBJ1-2, with D perhaps matching TRBD1 (5 bases). With 0 bases removed from V and 8 bases from J, the gap between germline ends came to 16 bases. Germline V lookup: CDR1 SGHVS, CDR2 FQNEAQ. This CDR3 is built from 15 residues. CDR3 sequence: CASSLALGGAPGYTF. CDR3 DNA sequence: TGTGCCAGCAGCTTAGCGCTAGGAGGGGCGCCCGGCTACACCTTC. Combining the CDR3 with reference TRBV7-8 and TRBJ1-2 gives the whole variable domain GAGVSQSPRYKVAKRGQDVALRCDPISGHVSLFWYQQALGQGPEFLTYFQNEAQLDKSGLPSDRFFAERPEGSVSTLKIQRTQQEDSAVYLCASSLALGGAPGYTFGSGTRLTVV.

In its sample, this clone was seen a few times. With a much larger clone just one base away, this may be a read error. The same CDR3 can be traced to other DNA sequences in this sample. The chain links TRBV20-1 to TRBJ1-1, with D hard to call. CDR1 and CDR2 (germline): DFQATT, SNEGSKA (reference sequence). CDR3 size: 12 residues. The CDR3 protein is CSAVTTGYQALF. The CDR3 DNA sequence: TGCAGTGCAGTGACAACGGGGTATCAAGCTCTCTTT.

Within the sample, this clone is medium-sized. The DNA for the CDR3 is TGTGCCAGCAGTTTATCCCCAGGGGCAGTAAATTCACCCCTCCACTTT. It codes for CASSLSPGAVNSPLHF. The J gene is TRBJ1-6, the V gene TRBV27; TRBD1 is a possible D gene (6 bases). In germline, CDR1 is MNHEY, CDR2 SMNVEV (reference sequence). The V end was cut by 0 bases, the J end by 7 bases, with 13 bases between. The CDR3 sequence is 16 residues long.

This clone is medium-sized. The CDR3 nucleotides are TGTGCCAGCAGTGAAGGTTGGGGGACGACAGGGACGGGCGAGCAGTACTTC. Translating it yields CASSEGWGTTGTGEQYF. V usage is TRBV25-1 and J usage is TRBJ2-7; 7 nucleotides align to TRBD1. The ends lost 2 bases at V and 6 bases at J; junction bases unmatched: 16. The CDR3 totals 17 residues. Germline V gene lookup returns CDR1 MGHDK and CDR2 SYGVNS.

Here the CDR3 DNA reads TGTGCCAGCAGCCCACAAATAGCGGGGGACACAGATACGCAGTATTTT. The encoded protein is CASSPQIAGDTDTQYF. The rearrangement joins TRBV11-2 to TRBJ2-3, with TRBD2 identical over 9 bases. V trimming: 5 bases; J trimming: 2 bases; junction bases outside the gene matches: 8. The germline gives CDR1 SGHAT, CDR2 FQNNGV. The CDR3 is made up of 16 amino acids.

In its sample, this clone ranks as medium-sized. This chain links TRBV30 with TRBJ2-7; D remains ambiguous. Looked up from germline, CDR1 is GTSNPN and CDR2 is SVGIG (reference sequence). Trimming removed 0 bases from V and 5 bases from J, with 17 bases in between. The CDR3 sequence is 15 residues long. The CDR3 here is CAWSVFPRHIHEQYF. In DNA, the CDR3 is TGTGCCTGGAGTGTATTCCCGAGACACATCCACGAGCAGTACTTC.

This clone was detected many times. This chain connects TRBV6-6 to TRBJ1-4; no firm D call. This CDR3 contains 14 residues. V was pared by 2 bases and J by 1 base, with 5 bases between. CDR1 MNHNY and CDR2 SVGAGI come from the germline V gene (reference sequence). Here the CDR3 DNA reads TGTGCCAGCAGTTACAGCAGAACTAATGAAAAACTGTTTTTT. Translated: CASSYSRTNEKLFF.

Many counts were recorded for this clone. V usage is TRBV20-1 and J usage is TRBJ2-5; possibly TRBD1 for D (6 bases). V was cut by 1 base and J by 8 bases, with 14 bases left in between. CDR3 length: 13 amino acids. The V gene's germline CDR1 is DFQATT and CDR2 SNEGSKA (reference sequence). The CDR3 sequence: CSARGTGKRTQYF. CDR3 bases: TGCAGTGCTAGAGGCACAGGGAAGAGAACCCAGTACTTC.

Of note for this clone: Germline and junction disagree at one end, which may indicate a read error. V usage is TRBV10-1 and J usage is TRBJ2-3; the D is unclear. The V gene's germline CDR1 is WNHNN and CDR2 SYGVQD (reference sequence). CDR3 size: 13 residues. The CDR3, as DNA: TGCTCCAGCCAAGTGTGGGACACAGATACGCAGTATTTT. This codes for CSSQVWDTDTQYF.

This clone is categorized as large. The chain couples TRBV2 to TRBJ2-7; the match to TRBD2 covers 7 bases. With V trimmed by 6 bases and J by 4 bases, 12 bases remained unmatched. The CDR3 has 15 amino acids. Germline V lookup: CDR1 SNHLY, CDR2 FYNNEI. Here the CDR3 DNA reads TGTGCCAGCAGCCCAAGCCCAGCGGGACGATACGAGCAGTACTTC. As protein: CASSPSPAGRYEQYF.

This clone rates as medium-sized. The junction departs from the called germline gene at one end, perhaps through a read error. This chain uses TRBV7-9 with TRBJ2-7; TRBD1 is a possible D gene (6 bases). CDR3 size: 12 residues. Looked up from germline, CDR1 is SEHNR and CDR2 is FQNEAQ (reference sequence). This CDR3 is CASTLEGDEQYF. CDR3 nucleotides: TGTGCCAGCACCTTAGAGGGGGACGAGCAGTACTTC.

The chain links TRBV6-1 to TRBJ2-2; the D is unclear. Germline CDR1 MNHNS, CDR2 SASEGT. Trimming stripped 8 bases from V and 6 bases from J, with 16 bases between. The CDR3 sequence is 14 residues long. CDR3 sequence reads: CASCPSYVPGELFF. The CDR3 region has the DNA TGTGCCAGCTGCCCCTCATACGTTCCCGGGGAGCTGTTTTTT.

The chain combines TRBV30 with TRBJ2-7; 7 bases fit TRBD1. Trimming at V came to 2 bases and at J to 2 bases, leaving 9 bases not matched to a gene. CDR1 is GTSNPN and CDR2 is SVGIG in the germline V gene (reference sequence). This CDR3 comprises 15 residues. The CDR3 bases are TGTGCCTGGAGTCCTCTAACAGGGGACCCCTACGAGCAGTACTTC. It translates to CAWSPLTGDPYEQYF.

V usage is TRBV6-1 and J usage is TRBJ2-7; TRBD1 agrees at 9 bases. V lost 6 bases to trimming and J lost 6 bases; unmatched junction nucleotides: 9. The CDR3 is made up of 14 amino acids. Germline CDR1 is MNHNS and CDR2 is SASEGT. The CDR3 here is CASRGDRASGEQYF. DNA of the CDR3: TGTGCCAGCAGGGGGGACAGGGCCTCTGGCGAGCAGTACTTC.